This T cell receptor beta chain is drawn from a study of spatial heterogeneity in lung cancer. This clonotype was recorded many times. MiXCR, applied by TCRdb to the 5' RACE reads, yields one record per CDR3 protein. This sample yields tens of thousands of distinct CDR3 sequences, of which roughly a fifth are seen a single time; around 5.9% belongs to the top ten. CDR1 and CDR2 from the germline V gene are SGHTA and FQGNSA. With V trimmed by 3 bases and J by 4 bases, 2 bases remained unmatched. The CDR3 is made up of 13 amino acids. As to time point: sample taken at primary tumor resection. Tumor, nontumor lung or frozen PBMC supplied whole RNA, sequenced without sorting.

V and J are TRBV7-2 and TRBJ1-1; 7 positions match TRBD1. The sample here was PBMCs, taken at surgery. The origin of this receptor is a male donor with early-stage non-small cell lung cancer. The CDR3 DNA follows: TGTGCCAGCAGCTTCCAGGGGGGCACTGAAGCTTTCTTT. Its translation is CASSFQGGTEAFF.